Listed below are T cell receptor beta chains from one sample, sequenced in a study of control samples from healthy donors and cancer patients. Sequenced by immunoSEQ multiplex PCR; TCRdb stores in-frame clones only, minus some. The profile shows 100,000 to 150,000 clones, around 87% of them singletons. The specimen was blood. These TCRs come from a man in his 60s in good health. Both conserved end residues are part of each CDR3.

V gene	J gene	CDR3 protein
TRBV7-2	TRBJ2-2	CASSLAGGANTGELFF
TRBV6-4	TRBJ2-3	CASSALSGGADTQYF
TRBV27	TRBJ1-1	CASRPNYRANTEAFF
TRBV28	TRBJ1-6	CASTSTGANSPLHF
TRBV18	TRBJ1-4	CASSPGTGFDEKLFF
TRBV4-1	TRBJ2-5	CASSHAPGQGASETQYF
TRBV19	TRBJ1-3	CASTLMASSGNTIYF
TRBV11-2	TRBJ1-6	CASSLAGGGGNSPLHF
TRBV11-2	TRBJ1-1	CASSFGGGVNTEAFF
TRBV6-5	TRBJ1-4	CASSSTNGIKREKLFF
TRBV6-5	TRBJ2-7	CASSYSASGPYEQYF
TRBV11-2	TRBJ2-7	CASSLDIGYEQYF
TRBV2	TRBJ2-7	CASRVTGSYEQYF
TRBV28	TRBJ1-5	CASNSQMGQGVLQPQHF
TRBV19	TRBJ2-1	CASRSGSYNEQFF
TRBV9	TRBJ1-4	CASSVSAGATNEKLFF
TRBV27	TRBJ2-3	CASSISSGGRRTDTQYF
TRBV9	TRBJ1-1	CASSLDRINTEAFF
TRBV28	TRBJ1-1	CASSLRGRDFF
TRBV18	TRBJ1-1	CASSPPSSPLAEAFF
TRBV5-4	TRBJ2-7	CASSSTGNSYEQYF
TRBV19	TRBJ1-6	CASTPLLRDNSPLHF
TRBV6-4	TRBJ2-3	CASSPGLSGDTQYF
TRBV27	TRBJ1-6	CASSLVNRGRMRGSPLHF
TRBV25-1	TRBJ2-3	CASSEYHAGGPADTQYF
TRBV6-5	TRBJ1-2	CASTQGLSGYTF
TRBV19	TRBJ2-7	CASSQDATRYEQYF
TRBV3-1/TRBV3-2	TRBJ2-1	CASSQGVTTNNEQFF
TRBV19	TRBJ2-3	CASSNGGFTDTQYF
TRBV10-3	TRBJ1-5	CAISEGVGVGQPQHF
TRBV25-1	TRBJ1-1	CASKQGNTEAFF
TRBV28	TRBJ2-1	CASSEEGRLTYNEQFF
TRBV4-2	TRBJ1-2	CASSPSSGNYGYTF
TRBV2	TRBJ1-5	CASSFSDGQPQHF
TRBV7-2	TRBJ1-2	CASSPGQGTYGYTF
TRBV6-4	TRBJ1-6	CASSDQYNSPLHF
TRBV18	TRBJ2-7	CASSPSVGPSYEQYF
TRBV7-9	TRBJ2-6	CASSLGTVPTKLLTF
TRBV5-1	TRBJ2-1	CASSLLPRGTGADNEQFF
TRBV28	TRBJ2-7	CASSSAHPPYEQYF
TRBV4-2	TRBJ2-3	CASSPTDTQYF
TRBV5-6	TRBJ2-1	CASSLIQGVHNEQFF
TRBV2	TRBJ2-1	CASSVGRWYNEQFF
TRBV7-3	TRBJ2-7	CASSPSRSSYEQYF
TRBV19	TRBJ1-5	CASSASAGALGQPQHF
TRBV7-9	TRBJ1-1	CASSLGFDSLNTEAFF
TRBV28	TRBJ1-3	CASSLEVTSGNTIYF
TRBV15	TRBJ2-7	CATSRESGIYEQYF
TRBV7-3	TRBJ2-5	CASSRQGGGVETQYF
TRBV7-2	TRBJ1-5	CASSLGTGFNQPQHF
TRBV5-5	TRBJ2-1	CASSLEGSYNEQFF
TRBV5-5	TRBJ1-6	CASSKDSNSPLHF
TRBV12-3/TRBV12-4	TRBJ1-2	CASRYNRGGYTF
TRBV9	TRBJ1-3	CASSVGLGGSGNTIYF
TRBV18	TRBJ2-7	CASSPTQGSFAEQYF
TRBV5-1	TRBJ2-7	CASSLDIINYEQYF
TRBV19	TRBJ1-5	CASSIAGGYQPQHF
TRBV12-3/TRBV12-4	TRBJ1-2	CASRRTGGDGYTF
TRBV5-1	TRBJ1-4	CASGEGGNNEKLFF
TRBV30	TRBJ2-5	CAWSVMARETQYF